This T cell receptor beta chain was identified in a study of technical replicates of blood from a handful of donors. CDR1 is MGHRA, CDR2 YSYEKL, per germline. This CDR3 has 15 residues. J was trimmed by 2 bases and V by 4 bases; bases with no gene match: 4. The method was immunoSEQ multiplex PCR; TCRdb's version includes in-frame clones alone and lacks a portion of them. The sample gives about 81,000 clones, about 97% of which show up once; roughly 0.21% is in the top ten. The chain joins TRBV4-1 to TRBJ2-1; 8 bases fit TRBD2. The origin of this receptor is a human donor in good health. Sequencing was performed on T cells isolated from PBMCs. The DNA of the CDR3 is TGCGCCAGCAGCCCAGGCGGGGGGCCCTACAATGAGCAGTTCTTC. Translating it yields CASSPGGGPYNEQFF.